This is a list of T cell receptor beta chains from one sample in a study of CD8 T cells in ankylosing spondylitis. In TCRdb, the 5' RACE reads were re-called with MiXCR into one record per CDR3 protein. The sample includes about 700,000 distinct CDR3 sequences, under 20% seen only once; the top ten take 15% to 20%. Sequencing was performed on blood, either unsorted or a sorted T cell fraction (not recorded which). These receptors were taken from a male donor with ankylosing spondylitis. CDR3s include the opening cysteine and the closing phenylalanine or tryptophan. Each record gives: V gene, J gene, clone size, D gene, CDR3 DNA, CDR3 protein. D genes are given only for firm matches. Expanded clones are given a class, and other clones once, few, many or no size at all.

>TRBV2|TRBJ2-1|.|TRBD2
TGTGCCAGCAGTGGACTAGCGGGAGGGCATGAGCAGTTCTTC
CASSGLAGGHEQFF
>TRBV27|TRBJ2-7|.|.
TGTGCCAGCAGTCCGCAACGGGGAGGATCCTACGAGCAGTACTTC
CASSPQRGGSYEQYF
>TRBV7-9|TRBJ2-5|.|.
TGTGCCAGCGAGGCGGGCCCGAACCAAGAGACCCAGTACTTC
CASEAGPNQETQYF
>TRBV29-1|TRBJ1-1|few|.
TGCAGCGTTTTTAGGGGCACTGAAGCTTTCTTT
CSVFRGTEAFF
>TRBV24-1|TRBJ2-7|few|.
TGTGCCACCAGTGATTTGGGTCAGGGCGACGAGCAGTACTTC
CATSDLGQGDEQYF
>TRBV7-3|TRBJ2-3|few|TRBD2
TGTGCCAGCAGCTTCGGGGGGGGTAGAGATACGCAGTATTTT
CASSFGGGRDTQYF
>TRBV20-1|TRBJ2-6|few|TRBD1
TGCAGTGCTAGACAGGGGGCACATTCTGGGGCCAACGTCCTGACTTTC
CSARQGAHSGANVLTF
>TRBV2|TRBJ2-1|few|.
TGTGCCAGCGAGGGGGGCGGGAGAAAGGATGAGCAGTTCTTC
CASEGGGRKDEQFF
>TRBV5-5|TRBJ2-7|few|TRBD1
TGTGCCAGCAGCTCAGGGACAGGGGGTATGAGTGAGCAGTACTTC
CASSSGTGGMSEQYF
>TRBV7-9|TRBJ2-7|.|.
TGTGCCAGCAGCTTAGCCCTAGATCCTTACGAGCAGTACTTC
CASSLALDPYEQYF
>TRBV28|TRBJ2-1|many|TRBD2
TGTGCCAGCACCGGACTAGCGGGCACCCCCGGATCTACAAATGAGCAGTTCTTC
CASTGLAGTPGSTNEQFF
>TRBV7-9|TRBJ2-5|.|.
TGTGCCAGCAGCCCATGGACTACCACCCAAGAGACCCAGTACTTC
CASSPWTTTQETQYF
>TRBV20-1|TRBJ1-2|.|.
TGCAGTGCTTTTACAGCGAACTATGGCTACACCTTC
CSAFTANYGYTF
>TRBV12-3/TRBV12-4|TRBJ2-3|few|.
TGTGCCAGCAGTCCGGGATTTGACACAGATACGCAGTATTTT
CASSPGFDTDTQYF